The present TCR beta chain was sequenced within a study of tumor-infiltrating lymphocytes in primary liver carcinoma (TCRdb year 2017). With regard to the full study: Four to six patients with histopathologically diagnosed primary liver carcinoma underwent surgical resection in China between November 2015 and 2016. Hepatocellular carcinoma (four) or combined HCC and intrahepatic cholangiocarcinoma (one) was present in the five patients, who were three men and two women aged 30 to 69 years. The five patients had tumors of stage T1-T3 N0M0, with maximum diameters ranging from about 4.2 to 10 cm. Samples yielded roughly 3.5 to 8 million productive TCRbeta reads; read depth did not differ significantly between tissue types. For each liver tumor, the study sampled five regions along with adjacent normal tissue and blood, and applied TCRbeta repertoire sequencing, expression microarrays and whole-exome sequencing. A total of around 35 specimens from 5 patients went through TCRbeta repertoire sequencing, namely 25 tumor regions, 5 adjacent noncancerous liver tissues and 5 peripheral blood samples. Reproducibility between technical replicate repertoires was high, with correlation coefficients above 0.95 and mean shared-clone rates roughly 0.87.

This clonotype was recorded many times. The target of this receptor is not known. The record has no base qualities; no much larger clone is one base away. Using a constant-region primer and ProtoScript II reverse transcriptase, TCRbeta-specific cDNA was reverse-transcribed from approximately 0.5 ug total RNA. Construction of the TCRbeta libraries relied on three nested rounds of multiplex PCR, following a slightly modified ARM-PCR procedure. The first two PCR rounds used multiplex TRBV1-TRBV30 forward primers with a Cbeta reverse primer, each for 10 to 11 cycles. Sample barcodes and Illumina adapters were added in a final 25-cycle PCR with Deep VentR polymerase. Before sequencing, amplicons of 200-500 bp were gel-purified using a QIAquick gel extraction kit. An Illumina HiSeq 2500 was used to sequence the TCRbeta amplicons with 250-bp paired-end reads. Regarding the original processing steps: Trimmomatic v0.33 was used to quality-trim the reads, and FLASH v1.2.11 was used to merge paired reads so that full CDR3 sequences could be recovered. V, D and J germline segments were assigned to the rearranged TCRbeta sequences using MiGEC v1.2.1b. Clonotype statistics and Shannon-Wiener diversity indices were calculated with VDJtools v1.0.0. Except for diversity analysis, only the 250 most abundant clonotypes of each sample were used in subsequent analyses to reduce sampling bias. TCRdb reran the public reads through fastp at Q25 and MiXCR, keeping productive beta chains. Records with the same CDR3 protein are collapsed into one entry carrying the most frequent genes and DNA. TCRdb's processing, not the authors', yielded these V and J calls. This sample comprises fewer than 400,000 distinct CDR3 sequences, approximately 65% of them detected only once. The ten largest clones take up roughly 9% of the sample.

TRIzol reagent was used to extract blood RNA from unsorted whole blood, while the DNeasy Blood & Tissue kit provided the germline DNA. At the time of sampling, the patients were treatment-naive and had chronic HBV infection. Before surgery, about 4 milliliters of peripheral blood were collected into K2EDTA tubes. The CDR3 runs 17 amino acids, cysteine and phenylalanine included. Only the CDR3 part of the read is kept: 51 bases, read in frame from the first base. The germline ends are 17 bases apart after V is trimmed by 3 bases and J by 3 bases. Reading the germline V gene gives CDR1 MGHRA and CDR2 YSYEKL. Beyond this particular receptor, the publication reports: The study included only four to six patients, and the authors note findings should be validated in a larger study. Since the samples were bulk and unsorted, there was no way to compare CD4+ and CD8+ T cell repertoires. Compared with blood, tumors had a significantly larger share of the repertoire taken up by the top 250 clones (p = 0.039). Only the TCR beta chain was sequenced, which likely underestimates true repertoire diversity because unpaired alpha chains were not captured. Repertoire overlap was found to be higher between tumor regions (mean roughly 36%) than between tumor-adjacent (approximately 17%) or tumor-blood (around 15%) pairs, consistent with antigen-driven expansion.

The receptor's source is a man in his forties with primary liver carcinoma and hepatitis B virus infection. Recombination connected TRBV4-1 to TRBJ2-2, with TRBD2 tentatively as D gene (5 bases match). Sequencing input: peripheral blood. The CDR3 here reads CASSHGGHRTYTGELFF. Here is the DNA: TGCGCCAGCAGCCACGGCGGGCACAGAACATACACCGGGGAGCTGTTTTTT.